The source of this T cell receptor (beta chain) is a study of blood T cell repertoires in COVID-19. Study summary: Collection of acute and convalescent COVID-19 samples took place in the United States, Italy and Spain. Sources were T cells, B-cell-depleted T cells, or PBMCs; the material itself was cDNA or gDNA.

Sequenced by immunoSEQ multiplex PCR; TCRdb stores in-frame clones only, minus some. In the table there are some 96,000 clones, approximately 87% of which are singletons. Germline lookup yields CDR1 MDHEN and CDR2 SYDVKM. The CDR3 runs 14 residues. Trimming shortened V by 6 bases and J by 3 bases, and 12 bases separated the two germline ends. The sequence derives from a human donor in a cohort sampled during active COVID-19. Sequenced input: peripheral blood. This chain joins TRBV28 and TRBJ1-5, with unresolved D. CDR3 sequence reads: CASSVTGYNQPQHF. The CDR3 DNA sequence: TGTGCCAGCAGCGTCACGGGTTACAATCAGCCCCAGCATTTT.